Below are 24 T cell receptor beta chains sequenced from a single sample in a study of T cells in Graves' hyperthyroidism and ophthalmopathy. Amplification targeted TCR beta CDR3 regions from RNA transcripts. Primed by the HTBI set, a first-round RT-PCR was run on the TCR CDR3. MiXCR, run by TCRdb on the multiplex PCR reads, gives a single entry per CDR3 protein. The data show more than 550,000 distinct CDR3 sequences, 18% seen once. The material sequenced was blood. These receptors all stem from a woman aged 50 to 65 with Graves' hyperthyroidism that later progressed to Graves' ophthalmopathy.

The chain uses TRBV6-2 or TRBV6-3 and TRBJ1-2, with 11 bases fitting TRBD1. CDR1 is MNHEY, CDR2 SVGEGT, per germline. J gave up 4 bases and V 5 bases, and 6 bases lay outside the gene matches. The CDR3 is made up of 15 amino acids. The CDR3 DNA sequence: TGTGCCAGCAGTCATACCGGGACAGGGGGCTATGGCTACACCTTC. Translating gives CASSHTGTGGYGYTF.

The genes are TRBV27 and TRBJ2-7; 9 bases match TRBD1. Per germline, CDR1 MNHEY and CDR2 SMNVEV (reference sequence). Trimming at V came to 3 bases and at J to 5 bases, leaving 5 bases not matched to a gene. The CDR3 has 14 residues. The CDR3 protein is CASSLWDRVHEQYF. As DNA, the CDR3 is TGTGCCAGCAGTTTGTGGGACAGGGTCCACGAGCAGTACTTC.

The chain couples TRBV25-1 to TRBJ1-2; weak D call: TRBD1 (5 bases). The V gene's germline CDR1 is MGHDK and CDR2 SYGVNS. V lost 4 bases, J lost 4 bases, and 13 bases lay in between. This CDR3 contains 14 residues. CDR3 coding DNA: TGTGCCAGCAGTGCCACGACGGGGGGCTATGGCTACACCTTC. Translating gives CASSATTGGYGYTF.

The V call is TRBV5-1, the J call TRBJ2-5; D may be TRBD2 (6 bases). The CDR3 runs 15 residues. CDR1 SGHRS and CDR2 YFSETQ come from the germline V gene. Trimming removed 2 bases from V and 1 base from J, with 12 bases in between. CDR3 loop: CASSLGGVPQETQYF. The CDR3 coding sequence is TGCGCCAGCAGCTTAGGCGGGGTCCCCCAAGAGACCCAGTACTTC.

The chain joins TRBV7-9 to TRBJ2-1, with 14 bases that match TRBD2. The CDR3 runs to 18 residues. CDR1 is SEHNR, CDR2 FQNEAQ, per germline (reference sequence). V lost 1 base, J lost 6 bases, and 8 bases stayed unmatched. CDR3 coding DNA: TGTGCCAGCAGCTTAGATCGGGGACTAGCGGGGGATGGCAATGAGCAGTTCTTC. This gives the protein CASSLDRGLAGDGNEQFF.

In this sample, this clonotype turned up many times. The chain combines TRBV27 with TRBJ2-7; 7 bases agree with TRBD2. Germline assignment: CDR1 MNHEY and CDR2 SMNVEV (reference sequence). This CDR3 is 16 amino acids long. V gave up 4 bases and J gave up 5 bases; unmatched junction bases: 14. The CDR3 sequence: CASSSRLARRPHEQYF. The DNA of the CDR3 is TGTGCCAGCAGTTCCCGACTAGCCCGTCGGCCCCACGAGCAGTACTTC.

This clonotype came up many times. The chain is built from TRBV12-3 or TRBV12-4 and TRBJ2-1; 11 bases are a match to TRBD2. With 5 bases clipped from V and 8 bases from J, the junction kept 14 bases outside the gene matches. This CDR3 spans 17 amino acids. The CDR3 DNA sequence: TGTGCCAGCAGTCTGGGACTTAGCGGGGGGGCCTCGGATGAGCAGTTCTTC. Encoded protein: CASSLGLSGGASDEQFF.

This clonotype was seen a handful of times. V and J are TRBV12-3 or TRBV12-4 and TRBJ2-1; 11 nucleotides line up with TRBD1. The CDR3 runs to 15 residues. V lost 6 bases to trimming and J lost 4 bases; unmatched junction nucleotides: 5. CDR3 region: CASRGTGGGYNEQFF. CDR3 coding DNA: TGTGCCAGCAGGGGGACAGGGGGGGGGTACAATGAGCAGTTCTTC.

This sequence joins TRBV27 and TRBJ1-3; D remains ambiguous. CDR1 is MNHEY, CDR2 SMNVEV, per germline (reference sequence). There are 15 residues in the CDR3. Trimming took off 2 bases at V and 4 bases at J, with 12 bases between the two ends. The CDR3 loop reads CASSLDTGKGNTIYF. CDR3 in DNA: TGTGCCAGCAGTTTAGATACGGGGAAGGGAAACACCATATATTTT.

This clonotype was counted at least ten times. The chain carries TRBV30 and TRBJ1-5, with D unclear. V lost 2 bases and J 4 bases, leaving 15 bases between the germline ends. Germline loops: CDR1 GTSNPN, CDR2 SVGIG (reference sequence). This CDR3 is 15 amino acids long. The CDR3 loop is CAWSSSQKNNQPQHF. The CDR3 DNA sequence: TGTGCCTGGAGTAGTTCCCAGAAGAATAATCAGCCCCAGCATTTT.

The chain links TRBV6-2 or TRBV6-3 to TRBJ2-2, with 7 nucleotides matching TRBD2. Germline values: CDR1 MNHEY, CDR2 SVGEGT. The CDR3 totals 15 residues. Trimming cost V 9 bases and J 6 bases; bases outside gene matches: 13. The CDR3 bases are TGTGCCAGGGGGGGGGAGAGCGGGGACGCCGGGGAGCTGTTTTTT. This sequence encodes CARGGESGDAGELFF.

The genes are TRBV13 and TRBJ2-7; maybe TRBD1 (5 bases). The V end was cut by 5 bases, the J end by 1 base, with 12 bases between. Per germline, CDR1 PRHDT and CDR2 FYEKMQ (reference sequence). The CDR3 runs to 14 residues. The CDR3 reads CASSPYDRSYEQYF. CDR3 coding DNA: TGTGCCAGCAGCCCCTACGACAGATCCTACGAGCAGTACTTC.

J is TRBJ1-2 and V is TRBV18, with D possibly TRBD1 on 5 matching bases. Trimming removed 1 base from V and 6 bases from J, with 15 bases in between. This CDR3 has 15 residues. Germline CDR1 reads KGHSH; CDR2 reads LQKENI. CDR3 coding DNA: TGTGCCAGCTCACCACAATCCGGGCTAGGGGATGGCTACACCTTC. Its translation: CASSPQSGLGDGYTF.

This clonotype was counted only a few times. The gene calls are TRBV20-1 and TRBJ2-7, with D unresolved. The V end lost 0 bases, the J end lost 2 bases, and 11 bases lay between the germline ends. Germline CDR1 reads DFQATT; CDR2 reads SNEGSKA (reference sequence). The CDR3 consists of 14 residues. The DNA for the CDR3 is TGCAGTGCTAGAGAGACATTAAGGGCCTACGAGCAGTACTTC. Amino acid sequence: CSARETLRAYEQYF.

There are a few counts of this clonotype. The chain joins TRBV10-3 to TRBJ1-2; D remains ambiguous. Germline V gene data show CDR1 as ENHRY and CDR2 as SYGVKD. V was clipped by 1 base and J by 4 bases, with 10 bases between them. This CDR3 is built from 14 residues. Here the CDR3 DNA reads TGTGCCATCAGTGAGTTAAAGAACACCTATGGCTACACCTTC. Translated, it gives CAISELKNTYGYTF.

The chain is built from TRBV6-5 and TRBJ1-4; 9 positions agree with TRBD1. Per the germline V gene, CDR1 is MNHEY and CDR2 is SVGAGI. Trimming at V came to 1 base and at J to 8 bases, leaving 5 bases not matched to a gene. The CDR3 length is 15 residues. CDR3 residues: CASSYYTGGKEKLFF. CDR3 DNA: TGTGCCAGCAGTTACTACACAGGGGGCAAAGAAAAACTGTTTTTT.

A remark on this clonotype: At one end the junction does not follow the germline gene, possibly because of a read error. The chain employs TRBV10-3 and TRBJ2-1; a possible D gene is TRBD1 (6 bases). The CDR3 is made up of 13 amino acids. From germline, CDR1 is ENHRY and CDR2 SYGVKD. CDR3 in amino acids: CAFRGSLGNEQFF. Written as DNA, the CDR3 is TGTGCCTTCAGGGGCAGTTTGGGGAATGAGCAGTTCTTC.

In its sample, this clonotype was seen many times. The V and J genes are TRBV12-3 or TRBV12-4 and TRBJ1-2; unclear D gene. V gave up 3 bases and J gave up 8 bases, with 16 bases separating them. The CDR3 has 14 amino acids. The CDR3 sequence is CASSFPGFYEGYTF. DNA for the CDR3: TGTGCCAGCAGTTTTCCGGGGTTTTATGAAGGCTACACCTTC.

This clonotype was recorded at least ten times. V and J are TRBV5-5 and TRBJ1-1; no clear D. V gave up 4 bases and J gave up 4 bases, with 8 bases separating them. There are 12 residues in the CDR3. Germline V gene lookup returns CDR1 SGHKS and CDR2 YYEKEE (reference sequence). In DNA form, the CDR3 reads TGTGCCAGCAGCCTTAAGGGCACTGAAGCTTTCTTT. Protein: CASSLKGTEAFF.

This clonotype was seen at least ten times. The CDR3 region is CASSHTTGGRSTDTQYF. Written as DNA, the CDR3 is TGTGCCAGCAGTCACACGACAGGGGGCCGAAGCACAGATACGCAGTATTTT. V and J are TRBV12-3 or TRBV12-4 and TRBJ2-3, with TRBD1 matching over 10 bases. With 5 bases clipped from V and 0 bases from J, the junction kept 8 bases outside the gene matches. The CDR3 extends over 17 amino acids.

The chain is built from TRBV20-1 and TRBJ2-3, with a possible D match to TRBD2 (6 bases). The CDR3 totals 15 residues. Trimming left V 3 bases short and J 2 bases short, with 15 bases between. Germline loops: CDR1 DFQATT, CDR2 SNEGSKA (reference sequence). CDR3 region: CSARLARGPTDTQYF. CDR3 bases: TGCAGTGCTAGGCTAGCGCGGGGCCCCACAGATACGCAGTATTTT.

There are many counts of this clonotype. The CDR3 DNA reads TGTGCCAGCAGCCGACTGACTAACTATGGCTACACCTTC. It specifies CASSRLTNYGYTF. The chain links TRBV12-3 or TRBV12-4 to TRBJ1-2; D call uncertain. This CDR3 comprises 13 residues. V lost 6 bases and J lost 0, with 8 bases in between.

Many counts were recorded for this clonotype. V is TRBV20-1 and J is TRBJ2-5, with 9 bases that match TRBD2. Germline loops: CDR1 DFQATT, CDR2 SNEGSKA (reference sequence). The CDR3 has 16 amino acids. J was trimmed by 2 bases and V by 3 bases; bases with no gene match: 10. The CDR3 bases are TGCAGTGCTAGGACCTTTAGGCTAGCGGGACAAGAGACCCAGTACTTC. Amino acid sequence: CSARTFRLAGQETQYF.

V usage is TRBV29-1 and J usage is TRBJ1-1; 9 nucleotides line up with TRBD1. The CDR3 runs to 14 residues. CDR1 is SQVTM, CDR2 ANQGSEA, per germline. After removal of 6 bases from V and 10 bases from J, the junction contained 15 bases not matched to a gene. The CDR3 DNA follows: TGCAGCGTACCTTCGAGGACAGGGGAGATTGGAGCTTTCTTT. It encodes CSVPSRTGEIGAFF.